The 15 T cell receptor beta chains below all came from one sample that was sequenced in a study of blood T cell repertoires in COVID-19. Only in-frame clones appear in the TCRdb table, and some are missing; sequencing was by immunoSEQ multiplex PCR. The table lists roughly 300,000 clones, around 85% of them singletons. Material: PBMCs or T cells enriched from blood (not recorded which). All receptors come from a woman aged 45-65 years who had recovered from COVID-19.

V usage is TRBV3-1 (or the pseudogene TRBV3-2) and J usage is TRBJ2-3; possible D gene TRBD2, 6 bases. Germline values: CDR1 LGHDT, CDR2 YNNKEL (reference sequence). V lost 1 base and J 10 bases, leaving 12 bases between the germline ends. The CDR3 spans 13 residues. The CDR3 protein is CASSQGREGAQYF. The CDR3 bases are TGTGCCAGCAGCCAAGGGCGGGAAGGGGCGCAGTATTTT.

This clone was seen once. This sequence joins TRBV6-5 and TRBJ1-4, with no clear D. CDR1 and CDR2 (germline): MNHEY, SVGAGI. The CDR3 has 13 amino acids. V lost 6 bases, J lost 4 bases, and 9 bases lay in between. CDR3 in amino acids: CASRDGLNEKLFF. CDR3 bases: TGTGCCAGCAGAGACGGACTTAATGAAAAACTGTTTTTT.

The chain combines TRBV29-1 with TRBJ2-7, with TRBD1 as a possible D gene (5 bases). Trimming removed 2 bases from V and 1 base from J, with 24 bases in between. The CDR3 covers 18 residues. The germline V gene has CDR1 SQVTM and CDR2 ANQGSEA. CDR3 sequence reads: CSVELPRLGLGPSYEQYF. The CDR3 nucleotides are TGCAGCGTTGAACTTCCGCGACTGGGGCTAGGACCTTCCTACGAGCAGTACTTC.

This clone has just one count. The genes are TRBV19 and TRBJ1-1; 8 bases match TRBD1. V lost 7 bases and J lost 9; bases outside the gene matches: 4. This CDR3 is built from 11 residues. The germline V gene has CDR1 LNHDA and CDR2 SQIVND (reference sequence). CDR3 in amino acids: CASIRQGKAFF. CDR3 bases: TGTGCCAGTATACGACAGGGGAAAGCTTTCTTT.

The chain has TRBV30 and TRBJ2-7, with 9 bases matching TRBD1. The CDR3 extends over 15 amino acids. The V and J ends lost 1 base and 6 bases, in that order; junction bases with no gene match: 10. Germline V gene sequence: CDR1 GTSNPN, CDR2 SVGIG (reference sequence). The CDR3 DNA reads TGTGCCTGGAGTGCAGCCGGGACAGGGAAGCCCGAGCAGTACTTC. Translation: CAWSAAGTGKPEQYF.

This chain links TRBV5-1 with TRBJ1-2, with D perhaps matching TRBD1 (6 bases). In germline, CDR1 is SGHRS, CDR2 YFSETQ. The CDR3 has 16 residues. V was pared by 3 bases and J by 8 bases, with 23 bases between. The CDR3 region has the DNA TGCGCCAGCAGCTCCCAACAGGGTTCCAGGGCGTTAGGCTACACCTTC. Translated, it gives CASSSQQGSRALGYTF. Using reference TRBV5-1 and TRBJ1-2 for the parts outside the CDR3, the full variable domain is KAGVTQTPRYLIKTRGQQVTLSCSPISGHRSVSWYQQTPGQGLQFLFEYFSETQRNKGNFPGRFSGRQFSNSRSEMNVSTLELGDSALYLCASSSQQGSRALGYTFGSGTRLTVV.

This chain links TRBV19 with TRBJ2-1, with D possibly being TRBD2 (5 bases). The V and J ends lost 3 bases and 7 bases respectively, with 19 bases between them. Germline V lookup: CDR1 LNHDA, CDR2 SQIVND (reference sequence). The length of the CDR3 is 16 residues. The CDR3, as DNA: TGTGCCAGTAGTATGGGATACTACCCTAGCATGAATGAGCAGTTCTTC. This gives the protein CASSMGYYPSMNEQFF.

V usage is TRBV7-2 and J usage is TRBJ2-3; D perhaps matches TRBD2 (6 bases). Trimming cost V 1 base and J 0 bases, with 8 bases left between them. Per the germline V gene, CDR1 is SGHTA and CDR2 is FQGNSA. This CDR3 comprises 15 residues. In DNA form, the CDR3 reads TGTGCCAGCAGCTTAGAGGGACTCAGCACAGATACGCAGTATTTT. This translates into CASSLEGLSTDTQYF.

V gene TRBV28 combines with J gene TRBJ1-1, with 7 nucleotides matching TRBD1. V was clipped by 7 bases and J by 3 bases; unmatched bases: 2. CDR1 MDHEN and CDR2 SYDVKM come from the germline V gene. The CDR3 length is 12 residues. The CDR3 is CASKTGDTEAFF. CDR3 bases: TGTGCCAGCAAAACAGGGGACACTGAAGCTTTCTTT.

The table lists this clone with a few counts. The chain joins TRBV14 to TRBJ1-2; TRBD1 is a possible D gene (6 bases). V shed 1 base and J shed 6 bases, with 18 bases lying between them. The germline V gene encodes CDR1 SGHDN and CDR2 FVKESK. The CDR3 extends over 16 amino acids. The CDR3 is CASSQGLAGVRHGYTF. The CDR3 DNA reads as TGTGCCAGCAGCCAAGGCTTGGCAGGGGTTCGGCATGGCTACACCTTC. Full variable domain (rest looked up from reference TRBV14 and TRBJ1-2): EAGVTQFPSHSVIEKGQTVTLRCDPISGHDNLYWYRRVMGKEIKFLLHFVKESKQDESGMPNNRFLAERTGGTYSTLKVQPAELEDSGVYFCASSQGLAGVRHGYTFGSGTRLTVV.

This clone was detected only once. CDR3 region: CATSSNSMNTEAFF. CDR3 DNA: TGTGCCACCAGCTCGAACTCCATGAACACTGAAGCTTTCTTT. The V and J genes are TRBV15 and TRBJ1-1; D is ambiguous. Germline loops: CDR1 LNHNV, CDR2 YYDKDF (reference sequence). V gave up 5 bases and J gave up 0 bases, with 10 bases separating them. The CDR3 contains 14 residues.

The V call is TRBV7-7, the J call TRBJ1-3; D is perhaps TRBD1 (5 bases). The germline V gene has CDR1 SSHAT and CDR2 FNYEAQ (reference sequence). V lost 1 base to trimming and J lost 1 base, with 8 bases between them. CDR3 length equals 15 residues. The CDR3 DNA reads TGTGCCAGCAGCTTAGGTCCAGGGTCTGGAAACACCATATATTTT. Its protein is CASSLGPGSGNTIYF.

The chain recombines TRBV7-3 with TRBJ1-6; D call uncertain. The CDR3 loop spans 13 amino acids. Germline CDR1 is SGHTA and CDR2 is FQGTGA. V lost 2 bases, J lost 8 bases, and 7 bases lay in between. CDR3 region: CASSLFGDSPLHF. The DNA for the CDR3 is TGTGCCAGCAGCTTATTCGGGGATTCACCCCTCCACTTT.

This sequence joins TRBV7-9 and TRBJ1-2, with D possibly being TRBD1 (6 bases). Trimming shortened V by 0 bases and J by 5 bases, and 22 bases separated the two germline ends. The CDR3 consists of 18 residues. CDR1 SEHNR and CDR2 FQNEAQ come from the germline V gene (reference sequence). DNA for the CDR3: TGTGCCAGCAGCTTAGCGGCGATCCGGGACACTAGCGGATATGGCTACACCTTC. Its protein product is CASSLAAIRDTSGYGYTF.

The chain carries TRBV10-3 and TRBJ1-1; the match to TRBD1 covers 7 bases. V shed 8 bases and J 4 bases; nucleotides not matched to a gene: 13. Germline CDR1 and CDR2: ENHRY and SYGVKD. CDR3 length: 15 residues. The CDR3 reads CAIGSNQGVVTEAFF. Written as DNA, the CDR3 is TGTGCCATCGGTAGTAACCAGGGGGTTGTCACTGAAGCTTTCTTT.